This passage covers 3 T cell receptor beta chains from one sample sequenced in a study of T cell repertoires in cytomegalovirus infection. These receptors' targets are unknown. TCRdb independently ran MiXCR on the reads; one entry per CDR3 protein. The data contain approximately 990,000 distinct CDR3 sequences, around 29% of them seen just once; the ten biggest clones take up more than 13%. Sequenced here: cultured CD8+ T cells from PBMCs, sampled from culture after CMV antigen stimulation. The receptors originated from a human donor in good health (CMV status not recorded). Some clones in this sample may be carry-over from other donors' samples.

This clonotype was seen only a few times. V usage is TRBV6-2 or TRBV6-3 and J usage is TRBJ2-1; 14 bases line up with TRBD2. This CDR3 has 18 amino acids. Germline CDR1 MNHEY, CDR2 SVGEGT. V lost 5 bases to trimming and J lost 4 bases; unmatched junction nucleotides: 10. DNA for the CDR3: TGTGCCAGCAGTCCTCAGACTAGCGGGGGGGCACGGTACAATGAGCAGTTCTTC. Amino acid sequence: CASSPQTSGGARYNEQFF.

The chain links TRBV20-1 to TRBJ2-1; D gene unclear. CDR1 is DFQATT and CDR2 is SNEGSKA in the germline V gene (reference sequence). The CDR3 is 12 residues long. V was trimmed by 6 bases and J by 4 bases, leaving 10 bases between them. CDR3 region: CSAPLTYNEQFF. The CDR3, as DNA: TGCAGTGCCCCCCTGACATACAATGAGCAGTTCTTC.

This clonotype was seen repeatedly, ten times or more. The chain recombines TRBV7-8 with TRBJ2-1, with D hard to call. V gave up 5 bases and J gave up 10 bases, with 15 bases separating them. Germline loops: CDR1 SGHVS, CDR2 FQNEAQ. This CDR3 is built from 13 residues. The DNA of the CDR3 is TGTGCCAGCAGCGAACTGTGGCCGCCCGAGCAGTTCTTC. This gives the protein CASSELWPPEQFF.